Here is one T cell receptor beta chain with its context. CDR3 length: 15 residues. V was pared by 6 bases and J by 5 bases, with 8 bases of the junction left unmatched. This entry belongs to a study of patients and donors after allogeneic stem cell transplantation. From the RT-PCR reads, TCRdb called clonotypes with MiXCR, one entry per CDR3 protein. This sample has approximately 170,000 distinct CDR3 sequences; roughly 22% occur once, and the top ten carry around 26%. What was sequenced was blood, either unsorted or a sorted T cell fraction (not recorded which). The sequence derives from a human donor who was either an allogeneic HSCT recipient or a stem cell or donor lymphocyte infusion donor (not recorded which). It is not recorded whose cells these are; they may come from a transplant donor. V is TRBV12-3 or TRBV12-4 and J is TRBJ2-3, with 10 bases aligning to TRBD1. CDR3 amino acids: CASSGRDRGLDTQYF. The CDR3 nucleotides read TGTGCCAGCAGCGGAAGGGACAGGGGATTAGATACGCAGTATTTT.